These T cell receptor beta chains were read from a single sample in a study of shared T cell receptors in the human thymus. Measured with immunoSEQ multiplex PCR; TCRdb has only the in-frame clones, and not every one. Of about 710,000 clones listed, over 75% are singletons. The same sample was also studied in work on human thymus T cells.

Material for sequencing was thymocytes. The receptors stem from a boy younger than two with a congenital heart defect. CDR3s include the opening cysteine and the closing phenylalanine or tryptophan. The order of the fields is CDR3 DNA, CDR3 protein, V gene, J gene, D gene, clone size. A D gene is named only where the DNA matches it firmly. A clone size is listed for some rows: how often the clone was seen (once, few, many), or a class if it is expanded.

cdr3_nt: TGTGCCAGTAGTGGGACAGTCAACACTGAAGCTTTCTTT; cdr3_aa: CASSGTVNTEAFF; v_call: TRBV19; j_call: TRBJ1-1; d_call: TRBD1; clone_size: .
cdr3_nt: TGTGCCAGCAGCTTAATTCCTAGCGGGGGGGACAAGAACACCGGGGAGCTGTTTTTT; cdr3_aa: CASSLIPSGGDKNTGELFF; v_call: TRBV7-3; j_call: TRBJ2-2; d_call: TRBD2; clone_size: .
cdr3_nt: TGCGCCAGCAGCCAATTCCCTCCGGACTGGTGGGGCACAGATACGCAGTATTTT; cdr3_aa: CASSQFPPDWWGTDTQYF; v_call: TRBV4-3; j_call: TRBJ2-3; d_call: .; clone_size: .
cdr3_nt: TGTGCCAGCAGCGTAGTGGGCGGGAGCGGCGCAGATACGCAGTATTTT; cdr3_aa: CASSVVGGSGADTQYF; v_call: TRBV9; j_call: TRBJ2-3; d_call: TRBD2; clone_size: .
cdr3_nt: TGTGCCAGCAGCCCCAGGGTTGGCTATGGCTACACCTTC; cdr3_aa: CASSPRVGYGYTF; v_call: TRBV6-5; j_call: TRBJ1-2; d_call: .; clone_size: .
cdr3_nt: TGTGCCAGCATGGGTGGCGGTCAATCCTACGAGCAGTACTTC; cdr3_aa: CASMGGGQSYEQYF; v_call: TRBV28; j_call: TRBJ2-7; d_call: .; clone_size: once
cdr3_nt: TGTGCCAGCAGAACCTGTAACGACACTGGACAAGAGACCCAGTACTTC; cdr3_aa: CASRTCNDTGQETQYF; v_call: TRBV2; j_call: TRBJ2-5; d_call: .; clone_size: .
cdr3_nt: TGCGCCAGCAGCCAAGATCTCTGCGGGACGGCTTCCTACGAGCAGTACTTC; cdr3_aa: CASSQDLCGTASYEQYF; v_call: TRBV4-3; j_call: TRBJ2-7; d_call: .; clone_size: .
cdr3_nt: TGTGCCAGCAGCTTGGGGGCACGGGACTCCTACGAGCAGTACTTC; cdr3_aa: CASSLGARDSYEQYF; v_call: TRBV5-6; j_call: TRBJ2-7; d_call: .; clone_size: few
cdr3_nt: TGTGCCAGCAGTGAAGAGGGGGACAGGGGCCTAGCTAACTATGGCTACACCTTC; cdr3_aa: CASSEEGDRGLANYGYTF; v_call: TRBV6-1; j_call: TRBJ1-2; d_call: TRBD1; clone_size: .
cdr3_nt: TGTGCCAGCAGCTGGGGCACCACGAACACCGGGGAGCTGTTTTTT; cdr3_aa: CASSWGTTNTGELFF; v_call: TRBV5-6; j_call: TRBJ2-2; d_call: .; clone_size: .
cdr3_nt: TGTGCCAGCAGCGCGAGGACAGGGAGAACAGATACGCAGTATTTT; cdr3_aa: CASSARTGRTDTQYF; v_call: TRBV14; j_call: TRBJ2-3; d_call: TRBD1; clone_size: .
cdr3_nt: TGTGCCAGCAGTGAAGGGTACCACACAGGCATCAATCAGCCCCAGCATTTT; cdr3_aa: CASSEGYHTGINQPQHF; v_call: TRBV6-1; j_call: TRBJ1-5; d_call: .; clone_size: .
cdr3_nt: TGTGCCAGCAGTCGGGGGGAAGGCACTGAAGCTTTCTTT; cdr3_aa: CASSRGEGTEAFF; v_call: TRBV6-5; j_call: TRBJ1-1; d_call: .; clone_size: few
cdr3_nt: TGTGCCAGCATAGCGACAGGCCATGGAAACACCATATATTTT; cdr3_aa: CASIATGHGNTIYF; v_call: TRBV6-6; j_call: TRBJ1-3; d_call: .; clone_size: .
cdr3_nt: TGTGCCAGCAGTGAAGGGGCAGGGTTATTTCAGCCCCAGCATTTT; cdr3_aa: CASSEGAGLFQPQHF; v_call: TRBV6-1; j_call: TRBJ1-5; d_call: .; clone_size: .
cdr3_nt: TGCAGTGCTGGCTACAGGGGGGCCATATATTTT; cdr3_aa: CSAGYRGAIYF; v_call: TRBV20-1; j_call: TRBJ1-3; d_call: TRBD1; clone_size: .
cdr3_nt: TGCGCCAGCAGCTTCCGCAGGGCCGTCCCTACCTACGAGCAGTACTTC; cdr3_aa: CASSFRRAVPTYEQYF; v_call: TRBV5-1; j_call: TRBJ2-7; d_call: .; clone_size: .
cdr3_nt: TGTGCCAGCAGCCTTGTCAGCGGACAGGGGTGCTACGAGCAGTACTTC; cdr3_aa: CASSLVSGQGCYEQYF; v_call: TRBV5-5; j_call: TRBJ2-7; d_call: TRBD1; clone_size: .
cdr3_nt: TGTGCCAGCAACCCTTATCGGACAGGGAGGAGGGAGACCCAGTACTTC; cdr3_aa: CASNPYRTGRRETQYF; v_call: TRBV2; j_call: TRBJ2-5; d_call: TRBD1; clone_size: .
cdr3_nt: TGTGCCAGCAGCTCAAACAGGGGTCCAAATGAAAAACTGTTTTTT; cdr3_aa: CASSSNRGPNEKLFF; v_call: TRBV11-2; j_call: TRBJ1-4; d_call: TRBD1; clone_size: .
cdr3_nt: TGTGCCAGCCTTGGGCAGGCGAACACCGGGGAGCTGTTTTTT; cdr3_aa: CASLGQANTGELFF; v_call: TRBV27; j_call: TRBJ2-2; d_call: .; clone_size: .
cdr3_nt: TGTGCCAGCAGTGAAGGGGAGCACTACACCTTC; cdr3_aa: CASSEGEHYTF; v_call: TRBV6-1; j_call: TRBJ1-2; d_call: .; clone_size: .
cdr3_nt: TGTGCCAGCAGTTATGGGGGCGCAACTAATGAAAAACTGTTTTTT; cdr3_aa: CASSYGGATNEKLFF; v_call: TRBV6-6; j_call: TRBJ1-4; d_call: .; clone_size: .
cdr3_nt: TGCGCCAGCAGACCCAACAGGGGTGGGACTAATGAAAAACTGTTTTTT; cdr3_aa: CASRPNRGGTNEKLFF; v_call: TRBV10-2; j_call: TRBJ1-4; d_call: TRBD1; clone_size: once
cdr3_nt: TGTGCCAGCAGCCAGAACGGACTGATAGATGGCTACACCTTC; cdr3_aa: CASSQNGLIDGYTF; v_call: TRBV14; j_call: TRBJ1-2; d_call: .; clone_size: .
cdr3_nt: TGTGCCAGCAGTTACTCGATACAGGGGGCTTACAATGAGCAGTTCTTC; cdr3_aa: CASSYSIQGAYNEQFF; v_call: TRBV6-5; j_call: TRBJ2-1; d_call: TRBD1; clone_size: .
cdr3_nt: TGTGCCAGCAGCTCCGGGGGGACCGCCGGGAGGGAGCAGTACTTC; cdr3_aa: CASSSGGTAGREQYF; v_call: TRBV11-2; j_call: TRBJ2-7; d_call: TRBD2; clone_size: .
cdr3_nt: TGTGCCAGCAGCTCCTTTTACTTC; cdr3_aa: CASSSFYF; v_call: TRBV5-4; j_call: TRBJ2-4; d_call: .; clone_size: .
cdr3_nt: TGTGCCAGCAGCTCCGGGACAGGGTTACAAAACATTCAGTACTTC; cdr3_aa: CASSSGTGLQNIQYF; v_call: TRBV6-5; j_call: TRBJ2-4; d_call: TRBD1; clone_size: .
cdr3_nt: TGTGCCAGCAGCCTAAAGACAGGGGCGACCGAGCAGTACTTC; cdr3_aa: CASSLKTGATEQYF; v_call: TRBV7-9; j_call: TRBJ2-7; d_call: TRBD1; clone_size: .
cdr3_nt: TGTGCCAGCTCACCCATGAGGGGCAATCAGCCCCAGCATTTT; cdr3_aa: CASSPMRGNQPQHF; v_call: TRBV18; j_call: TRBJ1-5; d_call: .; clone_size: .
cdr3_nt: TGTGCCAGCAGCTTACCCCCCATCTCCGGACATCCCTATGGCTACACCTTC; cdr3_aa: CASSLPPISGHPYGYTF; v_call: TRBV7-8; j_call: TRBJ1-2; d_call: .; clone_size: .
cdr3_nt: TGCGCCAGCAGCCAAGATTTTGAGACTAGCGGGGCCACAGATACGCAGTATTTT; cdr3_aa: CASSQDFETSGATDTQYF; v_call: TRBV4-1; j_call: TRBJ2-3; d_call: TRBD2; clone_size: .
cdr3_nt: TGTGCCAGCAGCGATGGGCGCGGGGGGACCTACGAGCAGTACTTC; cdr3_aa: CASSDGRGGTYEQYF; v_call: TRBV9; j_call: TRBJ2-7; d_call: TRBD2; clone_size: .
cdr3_nt: TGTGCCAGCAGCTCAAGGACAGACTTTAGCAATCAGCCCCAGCATTTT; cdr3_aa: CASSSRTDFSNQPQHF; v_call: TRBV28; j_call: TRBJ1-5; d_call: .; clone_size: once
cdr3_nt: TGCGCCAGCAGCCAAGCGGCCAACGGGACAGCCTATGGCTACACCTTC; cdr3_aa: CASSQAANGTAYGYTF; v_call: TRBV4-1; j_call: TRBJ1-2; d_call: TRBD1; clone_size: .
cdr3_nt: TGTGCCAGCCGCCCCGGGACTAGTGTCAATGAGCAGTTCTTC; cdr3_aa: CASRPGTSVNEQFF; v_call: TRBV6-4; j_call: TRBJ2-1; d_call: TRBD2; clone_size: .
cdr3_nt: TGTGCCAGCAGTTATCGGAGGACTAGCCTCTACGAGCAGTACTTC; cdr3_aa: CASSYRRTSLYEQYF; v_call: TRBV6-5; j_call: TRBJ2-7; d_call: TRBD2; clone_size: .
cdr3_nt: TGTGCCAGCAGTTTAGCAAGGGGCTCCTACGAGCAGTACTTC; cdr3_aa: CASSLARGSYEQYF; v_call: TRBV28; j_call: TRBJ2-7; d_call: .; clone_size: .
cdr3_nt: TGTGCTAGTGGTCCGGGACTAGCGGCAGATACGCAGTATTTT; cdr3_aa: CASGPGLAADTQYF; v_call: TRBV12-5; j_call: TRBJ2-3; d_call: TRBD2; clone_size: .
cdr3_nt: TGTGCCAGCAGCCAAGAACTAGGGGGCAATGAGCAGTTCTTC; cdr3_aa: CASSQELGGNEQFF; v_call: TRBV14; j_call: TRBJ2-1; d_call: .; clone_size: few
cdr3_nt: TGCACCAGCAGCCACCCTCTCGGGAACGAGCAGTACTTC; cdr3_aa: CTSSHPLGNEQYF; v_call: TRBV1; j_call: TRBJ2-7; d_call: .; clone_size: .
cdr3_nt: TGTGCCAGCAGCTTAGGGCGTGGGAGCACCGGGGAGCTGTTTTTT; cdr3_aa: CASSLGRGSTGELFF; v_call: TRBV11-3; j_call: TRBJ2-2; d_call: .; clone_size: .
cdr3_nt: TGTGCCAGCAGCCAGCGCGGTAAAGGACAGGCCTCACCCCTCCACTTT; cdr3_aa: CASSQRGKGQASPLHF; v_call: TRBV5-6; j_call: TRBJ1-6; d_call: TRBD1; clone_size: .
cdr3_nt: TGTGCCAGCAGTTTCCCCAAGGGGAATAGCACAGATACGCAGTATTTT; cdr3_aa: CASSFPKGNSTDTQYF; v_call: TRBV28; j_call: TRBJ2-3; d_call: .; clone_size: .
cdr3_nt: TGTGCCAGCAGTGTAAGAGGGGGCAACACTGAAGCTTTCTTT; cdr3_aa: CASSVRGGNTEAFF; v_call: TRBV2; j_call: TRBJ1-1; d_call: TRBD1; clone_size: once
cdr3_nt: TGTGCCAGCAGGTCAGGGGGGCCCAAGAACGAGCAGTACTTC; cdr3_aa: CASRSGGPKNEQYF; v_call: TRBV7-9; j_call: TRBJ2-7; d_call: .; clone_size: .
cdr3_nt: TGTGCCAGCAGTTTACCAGGCTCTGGAAACACCATATATTTT; cdr3_aa: CASSLPGSGNTIYF; v_call: TRBV28; j_call: TRBJ1-3; d_call: .; clone_size: .
cdr3_nt: TGTGCCAGCAGCTTAAGAGACTACCCCTACAATGAGCAGTTCTTC; cdr3_aa: CASSLRDYPYNEQFF; v_call: TRBV7-2; j_call: TRBJ2-1; d_call: .; clone_size: once
cdr3_nt: TGTGCCAGCTCACCCCATCAATGGACAGGGGGGACCGGGGAGCTGTTTTTT; cdr3_aa: CASSPHQWTGGTGELFF; v_call: TRBV18; j_call: TRBJ2-2; d_call: TRBD1; clone_size: .
cdr3_nt: TGTGCCAGCAGTTACTTCGCTAGCGGGGGGTACAATGAGCAGTTCTTC; cdr3_aa: CASSYFASGGYNEQFF; v_call: TRBV6-5; j_call: TRBJ2-1; d_call: TRBD2; clone_size: .